Listed here is a single T cell receptor beta chain. Its target antigen remains unknown. No base quality values were provided; no much bigger clone lies one nucleotide off. The sample belongs to a study of blood T cell repertoires in COVID-19 (TCRdb year 2020). With respect to the entire study: The collaborator samples originated in the United States, Italy and Spain and spanned the acute and convalescent phases of COVID-19. The material from the prospective study consisted of cDNA or gDNA derived from T cells, B-cell-depleted T cells, or PBMCs. The dataset comprised deeply sampled blood TCRbeta repertoires from subjects exposed to, actively infected with, or recovered from COVID-19. The repertoires were released in a freely available public database intended as a resource for research on the immune response to SARS-CoV-2. Samples were obtained from the ongoing ImmuneRACE study (first 160 participants) and from 950 to 1,500 subjects provided by 6 global collaborators. The sample metadata nearly always contained a de-identified subject ID, COVID-19 status, age in years and sex. HLA class I and class II types, where available, came from metadata supplied by the sample provider rather than from assay-based typing.

One collaborating source in Seattle enrolled patients during active infection and followed them longitudinally through the course of disease. The collaborating institutions used their own protocols to collect whole blood in K2EDTA tubes. For TCRbeta analysis, collaborator samples were shipped as frozen whole blood, as isolated PBMCs, or as DNA extracted from either sample type. Trimming removed 2 bases from V and 1 base from J, leaving 8 bases between the germline ends. From its cysteine to its phenylalanine, the CDR3 spans 14 amino acids. The sequence is cut down to CDR3 DNA, 42 bases in frame from base 1. From the germline V gene, CDR1 is MNHNS and CDR2 is SASEGT. The immunoSEQ Assay, a bias-controlled multiplex PCR, was used to amplify TCRbeta CDR3 regions from genomic DNA. As for the authors' bioinformatics: The number of nucleated cells in each sample was estimated by amplification of reference gene primers within the assay. Sequence reads were collapsed and filtered to measure the absolute abundance of every unique TCRbeta CDR3 rearrangement. For each sample, productive Simpson clonality was calculated as the square root of Simpson's diversity index across productive rearrangements. Not all clones reach the TCRdb copy of this immuneACCESS table, which keeps in-frame sequences only. Checked studies attribute under half of the gap to unresolved V genes and leave the rest unexplained. That table gives V, J and clone size, and the DNA gave D and trimming. In all, the sample holds about 160,000 clones, and more than 80% of those were seen once. 2% of the sample belongs to the ten largest clones.

Beyond this particular receptor, the publication reports: The quantity of clinical and demographic metadata differed by source and by participant and was supplied without curation.

Specimen: peripheral blood. Recombination joined TRBV6-1 with TRBJ1-1; a confident D gene designation cannot be given. This clonotype was sampled from a woman aged 55-69 years with COVID-19, enrolled during active disease. The CDR3 protein: CASSEISENTEAFF. The DNA reads TGTGCCAGCAGTGAAATCTCAGAGAACACTGAAGCTTTCTTT.